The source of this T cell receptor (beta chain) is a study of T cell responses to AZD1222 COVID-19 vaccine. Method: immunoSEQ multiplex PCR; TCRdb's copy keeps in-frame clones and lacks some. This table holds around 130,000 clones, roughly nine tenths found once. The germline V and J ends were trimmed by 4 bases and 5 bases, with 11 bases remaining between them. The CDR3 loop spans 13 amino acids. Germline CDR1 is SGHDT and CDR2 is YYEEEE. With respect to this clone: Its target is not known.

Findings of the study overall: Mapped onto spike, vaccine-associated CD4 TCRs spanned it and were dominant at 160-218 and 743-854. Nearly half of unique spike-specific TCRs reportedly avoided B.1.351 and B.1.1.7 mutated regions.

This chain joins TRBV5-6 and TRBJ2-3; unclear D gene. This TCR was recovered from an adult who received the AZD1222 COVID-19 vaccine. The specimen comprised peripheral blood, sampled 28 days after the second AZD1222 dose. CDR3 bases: TGTGCCAGCAGCCCACCGGGTTTAGATACGCAGTATTTT. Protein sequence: CASSPPGLDTQYF.